What follows are 23 T cell receptor beta chains derived from one specimen sequenced in a study of T cell responses to AZD1222 COVID-19 vaccine. Clones were sequenced by immunoSEQ multiplex PCR, and TCRdb holds only the in-frame ones, with some missing. The table records some 81,000 clones, 70% to 90% of them present only once. This specimen consisted of peripheral blood, obtained 28 days after the second AZD1222 dose. Receptors originate from an adult who received the AZD1222 COVID-19 vaccine.

The chain joins TRBV28 to TRBJ1-6; 7 positions match TRBD1. The J segment lost 10 bases and the V segment lost 3 bases, leaving 9 bases of the junction unmatched. CDR3 length: 15 residues. The V gene's germline CDR1 is MDHEN and CDR2 SYDVKM. CDR3 loop: CASSLLDREDSPLHF. Written as DNA, the CDR3 is TGTGCCAGCAGTTTGTTAGACAGGGAAGACTCACCCCTCCACTTT.

Regarding this clone: The same CDR3 can be traced to other DNA sequences in this sample. The V and J genes are TRBV7-3 and TRBJ1-1, with unresolved D. Germline values: CDR1 SGHTA, CDR2 FQGTGA. This CDR3 contains 14 residues. With 1 base removed from V and 5 bases from J, the gap between germline ends came to 11 bases. Here the CDR3 DNA reads TGTGCCAGCAGCTTAAGTGGAGGCGGAACTGAAGCTTTCTTT. This encodes CASSLSGGGTEAFF.

This chain connects TRBV7-9 to TRBJ2-7; no firm D call. The germline V gene has CDR1 SEHNR and CDR2 FQNEAQ (reference sequence). The CDR3 consists of 13 residues. V lost 7 bases, J lost 0 bases, and 10 bases lay in between. The chain's CDR3 is CASTTSDSYEQYF. As DNA, the CDR3 is TGTGCCAGCACCACATCTGACTCCTACGAGCAGTACTTC.

This clone appeared once. The V gene is TRBV4-1, the J gene TRBJ2-7; D call uncertain. The germline V gene encodes CDR1 MGHRA and CDR2 YSYEKL. The CDR3 runs to 14 residues. The V and J ends lost 0 bases and 0 bases respectively, with 6 bases between them. The CDR3 sequence is CASSQERHSYEQYF. CDR3 coding DNA: TGCGCCAGCAGCCAAGAACGGCACTCCTACGAGCAGTACTTC.

The chain uses TRBV7-2 and TRBJ2-5; TRBD2 aligns across 10 bases. This CDR3 spans 15 amino acids. V lost 0 bases and J lost 9; bases outside the gene matches: 7. The V gene's germline CDR1 is SGHTA and CDR2 FQGNSA. CDR3 sequence: CASSLAISGGGAQYF. The CDR3 DNA follows: TGTGCCAGCAGCTTAGCGATCAGCGGGGGGGGAGCCCAGTACTTC. Looking up the rest from reference TRBV7-2 and TRBJ2-5 gives the full variable domain: GAGVSQSPSNKVTEKGKDVELRCDPISGHTALYWYRQSLGQGLEFLIYFQGNSAPDKSGLPSDRFSAERTGGSVSTLTIQRTQQEDSAVYLCASSLAISGGGAQYFGPGTRLLVL.

The chain combines TRBV19 with TRBJ1-1, with D uncertain. Germline V lookup: CDR1 LNHDA, CDR2 SQIVND (reference sequence). Trimming stripped 4 bases from V and 1 base from J, with 10 bases between. This CDR3 spans 14 amino acids. CDR3 sequence reads: CASSTTIQNTEAFF. CDR3 sequence (DNA): TGTGCCAGTAGTACTACCATCCAGAACACTGAAGCTTTCTTT.

The sample holds one count of this clone. The V and J genes are TRBV6-1 and TRBJ1-1, with D maybe TRBD1 (6 bases). This CDR3 is 13 amino acids long. The V end lost 1 base, the J end lost 3 bases, and 6 bases lay between the germline ends. Germline CDR1 MNHNS, CDR2 SASEGT. The CDR3 here is CASSEDRDTEAFF. The CDR3 region has the DNA TGTGCCAGCAGTGAAGACAGGGACACTGAAGCTTTCTTT.

V usage is TRBV5-5 and J usage is TRBJ1-2; D is possibly TRBD1 (5 bases). The germline gives CDR1 SGHKS, CDR2 YYEKEE (reference sequence). The CDR3 consists of 14 residues. Trimming removed 2 bases at V and 2 bases at J, with 10 bases between. CDR3 sequence: CASSFGTANYGYTF. As DNA, the CDR3 is TGTGCCAGCAGCTTCGGGACCGCGAACTATGGCTACACCTTC.

The chain has TRBV5-1 and TRBJ2-7; 8 bases are shared with TRBD1. The CDR3 has 15 residues. Per germline, CDR1 SGHRS and CDR2 YFSETQ. J was trimmed by 0 bases and V by 5 bases; bases with no gene match: 7. The CDR3 DNA reads TGCGCCAGCAGATCCGGACAGGGCAGCTCCTACGAGCAGTACTTC. Translation gives CASRSGQGSSYEQYF. Supplemented by reference TRBV5-1 and TRBJ2-7, the full variable domain reads KAGVTQTPRYLIKTRGQQVTLSCSPISGHRSVSWYQQTPGQGLQFLFEYFSETQRNKGNFPGRFSGRQFSNSRSEMNVSTLELGDSALYLCASRSGQGSSYEQYFGPGTRLTVT.

The chain has TRBV7-2 and TRBJ2-7; D may be TRBD1 (6 bases). With 5 bases removed from V and 1 base from J, the gap between germline ends came to 12 bases. Germline V gene data show CDR1 as SGHTA and CDR2 as FQGNSA. The CDR3 has 14 amino acids. CDR3 nucleotides: TGTGCCAGCAGCGGGGACAAATTTTCCTACGAGCAGTACTTC. It yields the protein CASSGDKFSYEQYF.

This clone was detected once. The chain combines TRBV19 with TRBJ1-5, with 7 bases aligning to TRBD1. The germline V gene has CDR1 LNHDA and CDR2 SQIVND (reference sequence). The CDR3 totals 15 residues. J was trimmed by 4 bases and V by 5 bases; bases with no gene match: 8. Here the CDR3 reads CASSEWDRKNQPQHF. The CDR3 DNA sequence: TGTGCCAGTAGTGAATGGGACAGAAAAAATCAGCCCCAGCATTTT.

V and J are TRBV7-9 and TRBJ1-1; a possible D gene is TRBD1 (5 bases). Looked up from germline, CDR1 is SEHNR and CDR2 is FQNEAQ (reference sequence). This CDR3 spans 12 amino acids. V was cut by 4 bases and J by 7 bases, with 10 bases left in between. CDR3 amino acids: CASSSLRGEAFF. CDR3 coding DNA: TGTGCCAGCAGCTCTCTAAGGGGTGAAGCTTTCTTT.

The rearrangement joins TRBV5-1 to TRBJ1-2; 7 nucleotides match TRBD1. The CDR3 covers 15 residues. V shed 1 base and J 1 base; nucleotides not matched to a gene: 4. Germline lookup yields CDR1 SGHRS and CDR2 YFSETQ. The CDR3 protein is CASSLRTGLNYGYTF. CDR3 sequence (DNA): TGCGCCAGCAGCTTGAGGACAGGCCTTAACTATGGCTACACCTTC.

The V and J genes are TRBV29-1 and TRBJ1-2, with 8 nucleotides matching TRBD1. The ends lost 4 bases at V and 7 bases at J; junction bases unmatched: 8. Germline lookup yields CDR1 SQVTM and CDR2 ANQGSEA. This CDR3 is built from 13 residues. The CDR3 nucleotides read TGCAGCGTTGGAAGACAGGGGTTGAGTGGCTACACCTTC. Its translation is CSVGRQGLSGYTF.

The chain is built from TRBV18 and TRBJ1-6; 7 bases align to TRBD1. The CDR3 loop spans 13 amino acids. The V gene end was trimmed by 2 bases and the J gene end by 10 bases; junction bases not matched to a gene: 2. Germline V gives CDR1 KGHSH, CDR2 LQKENI. The CDR3 region is CASSPGQESPLHF. The CDR3 nucleotides read TGTGCCAGCTCACCAGGACAGGAGTCACCCCTCCACTTT.

The gene calls are TRBV10-3 and TRBJ1-3; the D is unclear. This CDR3 contains 14 residues. Between the trimmed V and J ends, which lost 1 base and 4 bases, there was a span of 8 bases. Looked up from germline, CDR1 is ENHRY and CDR2 is SYGVKD. In nucleotides, the CDR3 is TGTGCCATCAGTGAGTACAGTTCCGGAAACACCATATATTTT. Translated: CAISEYSSGNTIYF.

This CDR3 reads CASSSSNRGAREKLFF. In DNA form, the CDR3 reads TGTGCCAGCAGTTCCAGTAATCGGGGGGCAAGAGAAAAACTGTTTTTT. V and J are TRBV5-4 and TRBJ1-4; D is perhaps TRBD1 (6 bases). CDR1 and CDR2 (germline): SGHNT, YYREEE (reference sequence). The CDR3 extends over 16 amino acids. Trimming shortened V by 5 bases and J by 8 bases, and 22 bases separated the two germline ends.

The CDR3 DNA is TGTGCCAGCAGCTTAGATCGCGGGCAAAACAATGAGCAGTTCTTC. Protein product: CASSLDRGQNNEQFF. This sequence joins TRBV11-3 and TRBJ2-1, with TRBD2 as a possible D gene (5 bases). Germline CDR1 SGHNT, CDR2 YENEEA. The CDR3 loop spans 15 amino acids. The V end lost 0 bases, the J end lost 5 bases, and 11 bases lay between the germline ends.

There are a few counts of this clone. This chain joins TRBV5-1 and TRBJ1-3; TRBD1 might be the D (6 bases). This CDR3 has 16 residues. Germline V gene sequence: CDR1 SGHRS, CDR2 YFSETQ. The V gene lost 4 bases and the J gene lost 0 bases, with 14 bases spanning the gap. The chain's CDR3 is CASSSGQTDSGNTIYF. The CDR3 DNA follows: TGCGCCAGCAGCAGCGGACAGACCGACTCTGGAAACACCATATATTTT. The full variable domain, rest sourced from reference TRBV5-1 and TRBJ1-3, is KAGVTQTPRYLIKTRGQQVTLSCSPISGHRSVSWYQQTPGQGLQFLFEYFSETQRNKGNFPGRFSGRQFSNSRSEMNVSTLELGDSALYLCASSSGQTDSGNTIYFGEGSWLTVV.

CDR3: CASSKPGEQYF. For the CDR3, the DNA is TGTGCCAGCAGTAAGCCGGGCGAGCAGTACTTC. The gene calls are TRBV6-5 and TRBJ2-7; unclear D gene. CDR1 is MNHEY and CDR2 is SVGAGI in the germline V gene. This CDR3 comprises 11 residues. The V and J ends lost 5 bases and 6 bases respectively, with 8 bases between them.

This clone was seen more than once but under ten times. V is TRBV30 and J is TRBJ1-2, with a tentative D call TRBD1 (6 bases). Trimming pared 3 bases from V and 1 base from J, leaving 12 bases between. There are 14 residues in the CDR3. Per the germline V gene, CDR1 is GTSNPN and CDR2 is SVGIG (reference sequence). The CDR3 loop reads CAWSMGGHNYGYTF. The CDR3 DNA reads TGTGCCTGGAGCATGGGGGGGCATAACTATGGCTACACCTTC.

V is TRBV19 and J is TRBJ2-7, with TRBD2 identical over 9 bases. CDR1 LNHDA and CDR2 SQIVND come from the germline V gene (reference sequence). The CDR3 extends over 15 amino acids. The V gene end was trimmed by 9 bases and the J gene end by 3 bases; junction bases not matched to a gene: 12. The CDR3 region has the DNA TGTGCCAGCGCCAACGATGGACTAGCGAGCTACGAGCAGTACTTC. Amino acids: CASANDGLASYEQYF.

This clone came up once. The rearrangement uses TRBV9 and TRBJ1-2, with 9 bases lining up with TRBD1. V was clipped by 4 bases and J by 6 bases; unmatched bases: 13. The germline V gene encodes CDR1 SGDLS and CDR2 YYNGEE. The CDR3 length is 16 residues. The CDR3 DNA reads TGTGCCAGCAGCCTACAGTCTCACGGACAGGGGAATGGCTACACCTTC. Translated: CASSLQSHGQGNGYTF.